Included here is one TCR beta chain sequence, with context. This sample was included in a study of blood T cell repertoires in COVID-19. Overall study: Italy, Spain and the United States were the sources of the convalescent and acute COVID-19 samples.

Sequencing used immunoSEQ multiplex PCR; TCRdb keeps in-frame clones, though not all of them. The data show some 290,000 clones, around 90% seen once. The CDR3 totals 15 residues. Germline V gene data show CDR1 as MNHEY and CDR2 as SVGAGI. V lost 0 bases and J 11 bases, leaving 19 bases between the germline ends. The sample consisted of PBMCs or T cells enriched from blood (not recorded which). The source of this sequence is a woman in her thirties or forties with acute COVID-19. This chain connects TRBV6-5 to TRBJ1-1, with D perhaps matching TRBD1 (6 bases). The CDR3 nucleotides read TGTGCCAGCAGTTACTCCCTGCAGGGGTTTTATAATGCTTTCTTT. The encoded protein is CASSYSLQGFYNAFF.